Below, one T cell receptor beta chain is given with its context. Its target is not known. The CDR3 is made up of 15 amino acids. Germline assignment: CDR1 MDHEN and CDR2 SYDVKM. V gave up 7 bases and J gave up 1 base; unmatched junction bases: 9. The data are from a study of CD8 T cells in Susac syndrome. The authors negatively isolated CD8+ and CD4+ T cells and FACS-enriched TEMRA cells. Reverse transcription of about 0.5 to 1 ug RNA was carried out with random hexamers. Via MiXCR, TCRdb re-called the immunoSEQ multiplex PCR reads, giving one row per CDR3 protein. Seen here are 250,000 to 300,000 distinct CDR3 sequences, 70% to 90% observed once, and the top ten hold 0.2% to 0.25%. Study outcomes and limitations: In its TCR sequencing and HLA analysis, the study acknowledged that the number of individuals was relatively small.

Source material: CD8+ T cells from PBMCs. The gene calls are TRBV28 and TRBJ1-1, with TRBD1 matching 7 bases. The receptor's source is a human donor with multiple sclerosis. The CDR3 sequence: CASTLSGTANTEAFF. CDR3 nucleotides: TGTGCCAGCACCCTCTCCGGGACAGCGAACACTGAAGCTTTCTTT.